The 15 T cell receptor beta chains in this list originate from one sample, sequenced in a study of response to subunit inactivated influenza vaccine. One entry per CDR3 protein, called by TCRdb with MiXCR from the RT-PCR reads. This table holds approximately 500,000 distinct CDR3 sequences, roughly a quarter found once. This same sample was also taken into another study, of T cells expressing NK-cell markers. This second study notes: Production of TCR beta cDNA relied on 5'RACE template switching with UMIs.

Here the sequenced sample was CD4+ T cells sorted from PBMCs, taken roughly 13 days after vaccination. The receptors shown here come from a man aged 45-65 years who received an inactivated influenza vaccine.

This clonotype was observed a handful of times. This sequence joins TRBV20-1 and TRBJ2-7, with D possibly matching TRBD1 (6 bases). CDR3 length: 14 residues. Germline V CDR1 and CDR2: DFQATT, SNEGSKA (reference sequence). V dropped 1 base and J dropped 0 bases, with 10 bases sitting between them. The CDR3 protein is CSARGTVSSYEQYF. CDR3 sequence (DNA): TGCAGTGCTAGAGGGACAGTCTCCTCCTACGAGCAGTACTTC.

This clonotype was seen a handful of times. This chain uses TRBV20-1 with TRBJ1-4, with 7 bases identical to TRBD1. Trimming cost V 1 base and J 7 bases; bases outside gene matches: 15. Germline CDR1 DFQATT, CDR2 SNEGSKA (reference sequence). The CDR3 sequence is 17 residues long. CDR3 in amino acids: CSARGLTSLTGSEKLFF. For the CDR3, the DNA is TGCAGTGCTAGAGGCCTCACCTCCCTGACAGGGAGTGAAAAACTGTTTTTT.

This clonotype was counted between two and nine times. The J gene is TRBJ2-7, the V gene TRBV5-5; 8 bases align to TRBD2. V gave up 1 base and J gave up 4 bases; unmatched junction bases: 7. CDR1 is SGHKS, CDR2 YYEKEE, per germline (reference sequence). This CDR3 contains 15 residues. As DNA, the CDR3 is TGTGCCAGCAGCTTGACGGTAGCGGGGCTTTACGAGCAGTACTTC. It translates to CASSLTVAGLYEQYF.

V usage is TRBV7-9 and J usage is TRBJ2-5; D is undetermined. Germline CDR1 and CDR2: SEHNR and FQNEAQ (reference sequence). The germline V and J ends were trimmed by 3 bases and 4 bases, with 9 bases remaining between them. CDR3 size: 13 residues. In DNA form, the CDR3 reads TGTGCCAGCAGCTTTGGTATTGGAGAGACCCAGTACTTC. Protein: CASSFGIGETQYF.

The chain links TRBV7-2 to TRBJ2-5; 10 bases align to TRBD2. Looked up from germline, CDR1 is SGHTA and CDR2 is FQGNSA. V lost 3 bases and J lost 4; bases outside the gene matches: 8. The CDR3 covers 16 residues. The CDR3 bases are TGTGCCAGCAGCTTGGGGATAGCGGGAGGAAGAGAGACCCAGTACTTC. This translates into CASSLGIAGGRETQYF.

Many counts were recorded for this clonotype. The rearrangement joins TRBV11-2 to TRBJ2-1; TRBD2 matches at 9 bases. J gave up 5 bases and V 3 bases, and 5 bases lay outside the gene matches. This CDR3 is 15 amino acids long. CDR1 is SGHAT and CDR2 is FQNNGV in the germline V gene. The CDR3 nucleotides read TGTGCCAGCAGCTTGGCCGGGACTAGCAACAATGAGCAGTTCTTC. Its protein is CASSLAGTSNNEQFF. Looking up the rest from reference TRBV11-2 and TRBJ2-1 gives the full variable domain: EAGVAQSPRYKIIEKRQSVAFWCNPISGHATLYWYQQILGQGPKLLIQFQNNGVVDDSQLPKDRFSAERLKGVDSTLKIQPAKLEDSAVYLCASSLAGTSNNEQFFGPGTRLTVL.

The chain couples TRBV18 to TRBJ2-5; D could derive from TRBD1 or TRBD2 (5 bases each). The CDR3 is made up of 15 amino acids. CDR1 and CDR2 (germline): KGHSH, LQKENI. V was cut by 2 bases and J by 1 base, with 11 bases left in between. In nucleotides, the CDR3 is TGTGCCAGCTCACCAGTCGGGGCAGCCCAAGAGACCCAGTACTTC. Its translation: CASSPVGAAQETQYF.

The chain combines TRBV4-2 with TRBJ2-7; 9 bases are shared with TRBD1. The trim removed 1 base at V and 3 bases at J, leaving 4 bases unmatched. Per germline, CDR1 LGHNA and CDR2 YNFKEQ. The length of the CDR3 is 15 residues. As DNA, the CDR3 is TGTGCCAGCAGCCAAGTGTCGGGACAGGGCTACGAGCAGTACTTC. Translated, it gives CASSQVSGQGYEQYF.

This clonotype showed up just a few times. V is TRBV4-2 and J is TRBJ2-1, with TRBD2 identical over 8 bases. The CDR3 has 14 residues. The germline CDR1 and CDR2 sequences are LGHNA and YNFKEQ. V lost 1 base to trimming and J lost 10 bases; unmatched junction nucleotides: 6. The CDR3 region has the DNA TGTGCCAGCAGCCAAGCAAGCGGGAGAAAAGAGCAGTTCTTC. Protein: CASSQASGRKEQFF.

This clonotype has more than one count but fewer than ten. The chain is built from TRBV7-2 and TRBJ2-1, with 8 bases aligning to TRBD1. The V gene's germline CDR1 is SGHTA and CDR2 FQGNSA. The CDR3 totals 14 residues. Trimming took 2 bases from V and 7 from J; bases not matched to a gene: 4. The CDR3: CASSLNQGANEQFF. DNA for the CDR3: TGTGCCAGCAGCTTAAACCAGGGGGCGAATGAGCAGTTCTTC.

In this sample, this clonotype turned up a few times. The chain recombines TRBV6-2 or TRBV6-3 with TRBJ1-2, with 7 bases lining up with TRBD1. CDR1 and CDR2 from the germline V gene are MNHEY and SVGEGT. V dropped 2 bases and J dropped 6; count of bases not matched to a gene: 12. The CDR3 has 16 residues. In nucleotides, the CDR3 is TGTGCCAGCAGTTACCGCGGCGGCAGGGGGGACGATGGCTACACCTTC. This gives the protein CASSYRGGRGDDGYTF.

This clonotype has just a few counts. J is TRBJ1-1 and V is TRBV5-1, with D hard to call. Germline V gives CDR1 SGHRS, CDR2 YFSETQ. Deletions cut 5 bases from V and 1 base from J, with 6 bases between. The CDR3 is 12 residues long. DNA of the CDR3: TGCGCCAGCAGGATAGGGAACACTGAAGCTTTCTTT. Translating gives CASRIGNTEAFF.

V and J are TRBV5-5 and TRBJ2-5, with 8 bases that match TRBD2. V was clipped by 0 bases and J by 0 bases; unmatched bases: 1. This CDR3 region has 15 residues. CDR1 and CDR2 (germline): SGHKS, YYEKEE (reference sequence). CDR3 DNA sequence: TGTGCCAGCAGCTTGGGACTAGCGTACCAAGAGACCCAGTACTTC. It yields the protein CASSLGLAYQETQYF.

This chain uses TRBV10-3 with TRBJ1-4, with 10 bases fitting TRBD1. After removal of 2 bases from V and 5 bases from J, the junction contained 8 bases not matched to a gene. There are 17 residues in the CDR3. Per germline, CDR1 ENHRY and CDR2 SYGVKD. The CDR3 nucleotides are TGTGCCATCAGTGAGACTGGACCGGGACAGGGGAATGAAAAACTGTTTTTT. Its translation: CAISETGPGQGNEKLFF.

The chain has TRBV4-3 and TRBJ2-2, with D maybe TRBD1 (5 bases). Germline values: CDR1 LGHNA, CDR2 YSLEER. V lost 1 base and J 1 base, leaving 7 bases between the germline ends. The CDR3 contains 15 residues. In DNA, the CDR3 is TGCGCCAGCAGCCAAGTAGACAGGAACACCGGGGAGCTGTTTTTT. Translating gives CASSQVDRNTGELFF.